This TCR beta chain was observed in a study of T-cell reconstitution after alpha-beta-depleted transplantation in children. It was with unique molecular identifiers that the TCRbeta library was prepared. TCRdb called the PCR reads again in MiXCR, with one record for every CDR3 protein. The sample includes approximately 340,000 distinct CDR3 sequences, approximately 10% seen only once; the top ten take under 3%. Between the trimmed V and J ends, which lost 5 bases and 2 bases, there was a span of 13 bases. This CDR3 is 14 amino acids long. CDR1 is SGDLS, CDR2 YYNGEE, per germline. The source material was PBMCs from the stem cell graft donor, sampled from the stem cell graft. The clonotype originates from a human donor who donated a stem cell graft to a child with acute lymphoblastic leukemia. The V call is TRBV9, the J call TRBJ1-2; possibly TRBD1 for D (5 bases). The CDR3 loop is CASRPGRGNYGYTF. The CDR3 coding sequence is TGTGCCAGCAGGCCAGGGCGGGGAAACTATGGCTACACCTTC.